These T cell receptor beta chains were read from a single sample in a study of CD4 T cells in relation to SARS-CoV-2 and coronaviruses. Assay used: immunoSEQ multiplex PCR; TCRdb lists only in-frame clones, some missing. This table has some 45,000 clones, roughly 80% appearing once. The antigens for these receptors are not known. Specimen: naive CD4+ T cells from PBMCs, cultured in vitro. These receptors all stem from an adult with COVID-19. The CDR3 runs from the conserved cysteine through the conserved F or W. A D gene is named only where the DNA matches it firmly. Size values are once, few and many counts, or a class for expanded clones, and some rows have none.

>.|TRBJ1-4|12|TRBV28|.
TGTGCCAGCAGGGTGGATGGCGAAAAACTGTTTTTT
CASRVDGEKLFF
>.|TRBJ2-3|15|TRBV5-1|.
TGCGCCAGCAGCTCGCAGTCGTCTAGCACAGATACGCAGTATTTT
CASSSQSSSTDTQYF
>.|TRBJ2-7|15|TRBV23-1|TRBD2
TGCGCCAGCCGTGAATTGACTAGCGGAAACTACGAGCAGTACTTC
CASRELTSGNYEQYF
>.|TRBJ2-7|14|TRBV7-2|TRBD2
TGTGCCAGCAGCTTAGAGGCGGGAGGTTACGAGCAGTACTTC
CASSLEAGGYEQYF
>.|TRBJ2-3|19|TRBV13|TRBD2
TGTGCCAGCAGCTTAGAGGCACCGAAACCTAGCGGGAGGAGAGATACGCAGTATTTT
CASSLEAPKPSGRRDTQYF
>.|TRBJ1-5|15|TRBV7-9|TRBD1
TGTGCCAGCAGCCGACAGGGGGATAGCAATCAGCCCCAGCATTTT
CASSRQGDSNQPQHF
>.|TRBJ2-7|15|TRBV10-3|TRBD2
TGTGCCATCAGCTCAGGGACTAGCGGGAGAGGAGAGCAGTACTTC
CAISSGTSGRGEQYF
>.|TRBJ1-5|15|TRBV7-2|.
TGTGCCAGCAGCTTAGTAGAAGGGTACAATCAGCCCCAGCATTTT
CASSLVEGYNQPQHF
>few|TRBJ2-5|13|TRBV27|TRBD2
TGTGCCAGCAAAGCGGCGGGAGGAGAGACCCAGTACTTC
CASKAAGGETQYF
>.|TRBJ2-3|13|TRBV5-4|.
TGTGCCAGCAGCCTGGAACGGGAGGATACGCAGTATTTT
CASSLEREDTQYF
>once|TRBJ2-7|15|TRBV6-5|TRBD2
TGTGCCAGCAGTCCCCAGCGGGATCGTCCCTACGAGCAGTACTTC
CASSPQRDRPYEQYF
>.|TRBJ2-5|14|TRBV2|.
TGTGCCAGCAGGCGGCGACGGAACCAAGAGACCCAGTACTTC
CASRRRRNQETQYF
>.|TRBJ2-1|16|TRBV4-2|TRBD2
TGTGCCAGCAGCCAAGGGACTAGTTTCTCCTACAATGAGCAGTTCTTC
CASSQGTSFSYNEQFF